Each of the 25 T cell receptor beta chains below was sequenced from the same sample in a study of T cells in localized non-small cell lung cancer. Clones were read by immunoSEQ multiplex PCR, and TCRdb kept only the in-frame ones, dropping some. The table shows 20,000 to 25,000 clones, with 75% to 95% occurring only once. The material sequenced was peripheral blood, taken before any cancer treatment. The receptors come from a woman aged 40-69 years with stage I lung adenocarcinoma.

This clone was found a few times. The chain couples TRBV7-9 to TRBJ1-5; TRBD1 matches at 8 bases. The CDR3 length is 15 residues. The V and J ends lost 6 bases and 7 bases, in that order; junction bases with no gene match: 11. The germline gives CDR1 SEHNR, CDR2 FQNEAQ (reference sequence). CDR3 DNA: TGTGCCAGCAGTTCATCGGACAGGGCTGGGCAGCCCCAGCATTTT. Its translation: CASSSSDRAGQPQHF.

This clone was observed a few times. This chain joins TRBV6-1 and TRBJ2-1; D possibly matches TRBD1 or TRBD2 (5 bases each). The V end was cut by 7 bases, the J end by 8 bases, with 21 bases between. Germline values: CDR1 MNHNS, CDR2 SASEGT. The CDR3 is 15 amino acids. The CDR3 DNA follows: TGTGCCAGCACCCCCGTCGGGGCCCTGTTGGATGAGCAGTTCTTC. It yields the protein CASTPVGALLDEQFF.

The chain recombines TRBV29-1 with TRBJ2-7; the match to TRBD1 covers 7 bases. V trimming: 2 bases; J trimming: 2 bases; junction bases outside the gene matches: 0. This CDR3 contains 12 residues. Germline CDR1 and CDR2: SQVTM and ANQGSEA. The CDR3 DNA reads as TGCAGCGTTGAACAGGGGGCCTACGAGCAGTACTTC. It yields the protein CSVEQGAYEQYF.

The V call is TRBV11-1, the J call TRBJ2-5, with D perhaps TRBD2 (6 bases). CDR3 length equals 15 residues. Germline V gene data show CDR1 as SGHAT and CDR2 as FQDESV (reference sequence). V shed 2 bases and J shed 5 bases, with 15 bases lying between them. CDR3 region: CASSLPELGSETQYF. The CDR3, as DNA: TGTGCCAGCAGCTTACCGGAGCTCGGGAGTGAGACCCAGTACTTC. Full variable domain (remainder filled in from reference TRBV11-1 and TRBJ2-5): EAEVAQSPRYKITEKSQAVAFWCDPISGHATLYWYRQILGQGPELLVQFQDESVVDDSQLPKDRFSAERLKGVDSTLKIQPAELGDSAMYLCASSLPELGSETQYFGPGTRLLVL.

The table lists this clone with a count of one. This chain's CDR3 is CACYRGWETQYF. The CDR3 DNA sequence: TGTGCCTGCTACAGGGGGTGGGAGACCCAGTACTTC. V gene TRBV30 combines with J gene TRBJ2-5, with TRBD1 identical over 8 bases. This CDR3 is built from 12 residues. Germline CDR1 is GTSNPN and CDR2 is SVGIG (reference sequence). Losses at the gene ends were 6 bases for V and 5 bases for J; bases not matched to a gene: 5.

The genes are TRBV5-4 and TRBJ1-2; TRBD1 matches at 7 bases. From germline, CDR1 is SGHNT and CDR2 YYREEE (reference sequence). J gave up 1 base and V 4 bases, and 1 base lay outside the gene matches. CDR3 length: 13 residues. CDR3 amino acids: CASSGQVNYGYTF. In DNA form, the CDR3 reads TGTGCCAGCAGCGGACAGGTTAACTATGGCTACACCTTC.

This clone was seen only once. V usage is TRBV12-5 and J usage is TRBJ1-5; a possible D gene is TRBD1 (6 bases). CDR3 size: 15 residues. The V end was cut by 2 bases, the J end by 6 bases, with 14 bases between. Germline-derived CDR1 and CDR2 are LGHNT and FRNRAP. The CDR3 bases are TGTGCTAGTGGTTTGATCGGGGGGCGCGTTCAGCCCCAGCATTTT. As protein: CASGLIGGRVQPQHF.

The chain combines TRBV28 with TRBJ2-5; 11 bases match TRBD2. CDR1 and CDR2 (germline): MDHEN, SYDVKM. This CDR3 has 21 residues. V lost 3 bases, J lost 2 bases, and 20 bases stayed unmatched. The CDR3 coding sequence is TGTGCCAGCAGTTTGACTACCCGGCTTGGAGGGACTAGCGGTCTTCAAGAGACCCAGTACTTC. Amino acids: CASSLTTRLGGTSGLQETQYF.

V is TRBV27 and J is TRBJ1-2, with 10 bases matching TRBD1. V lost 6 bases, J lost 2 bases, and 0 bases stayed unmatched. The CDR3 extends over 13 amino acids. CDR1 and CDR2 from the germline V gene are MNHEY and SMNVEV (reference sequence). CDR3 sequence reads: CASRGQGNYGYTF. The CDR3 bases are TGTGCCAGCAGGGGACAGGGGAACTATGGCTACACCTTC.

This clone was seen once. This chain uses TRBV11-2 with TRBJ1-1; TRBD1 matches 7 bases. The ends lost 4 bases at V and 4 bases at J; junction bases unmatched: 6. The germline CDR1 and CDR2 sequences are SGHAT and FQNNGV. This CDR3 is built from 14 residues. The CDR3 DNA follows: TGTGCCAGCAGCTCAACGAGGACAGGCACTGAAGCTTTCTTT. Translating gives CASSSTRTGTEAFF.

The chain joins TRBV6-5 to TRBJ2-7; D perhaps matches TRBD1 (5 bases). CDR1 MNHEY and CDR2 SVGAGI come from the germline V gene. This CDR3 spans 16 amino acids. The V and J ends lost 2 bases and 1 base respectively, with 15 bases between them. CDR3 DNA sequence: TGTGCCAGCAGTTACCCCCAGGGTAGAAATTCCTACGAGCAGTACTTC. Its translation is CASSYPQGRNSYEQYF.

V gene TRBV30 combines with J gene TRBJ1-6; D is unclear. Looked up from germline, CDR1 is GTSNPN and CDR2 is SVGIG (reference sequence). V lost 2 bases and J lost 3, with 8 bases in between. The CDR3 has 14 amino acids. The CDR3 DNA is TGTGCCTGGAGTCGGAACATCTATAATTCACCCCTCCACTTT. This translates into CAWSRNIYNSPLHF.

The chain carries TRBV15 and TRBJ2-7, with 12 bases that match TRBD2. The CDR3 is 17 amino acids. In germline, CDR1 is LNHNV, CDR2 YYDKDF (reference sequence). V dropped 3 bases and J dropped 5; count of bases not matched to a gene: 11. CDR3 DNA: TGTGCCACCAGCAGGTCAAGACTAGCGGGAGTATTCCACGAGCAGTACTTC. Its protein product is CATSRSRLAGVFHEQYF. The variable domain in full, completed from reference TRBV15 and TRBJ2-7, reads DAMVIQNPRYQVTQFGKPVTLSCSQTLNHNVMYWYQQKSSQAPKLLFHYYDKDFNNEADTPDNFQSRRPNTSFCFLDIRSPGLGDTAMYLCATSRSRLAGVFHEQYFGPGTRLTVT.

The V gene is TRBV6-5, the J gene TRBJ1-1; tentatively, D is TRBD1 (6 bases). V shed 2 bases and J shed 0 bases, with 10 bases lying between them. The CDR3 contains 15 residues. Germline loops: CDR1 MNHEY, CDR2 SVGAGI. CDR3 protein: CASSYNGDMNTEAFF. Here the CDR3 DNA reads TGTGCCAGCAGTTACAATGGGGACATGAACACTGAAGCTTTCTTT.

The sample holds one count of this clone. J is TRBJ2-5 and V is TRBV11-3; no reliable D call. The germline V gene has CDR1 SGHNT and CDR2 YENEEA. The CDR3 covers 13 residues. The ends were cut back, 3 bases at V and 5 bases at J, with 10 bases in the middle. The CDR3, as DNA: TGTGCCAGCAGCTTCAGCCAGCAGGAGACCCAGTACTTC. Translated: CASSFSQQETQYF.

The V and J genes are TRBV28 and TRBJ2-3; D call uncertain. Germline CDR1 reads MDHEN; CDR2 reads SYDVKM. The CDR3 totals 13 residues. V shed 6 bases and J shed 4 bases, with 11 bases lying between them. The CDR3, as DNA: TGTGCCAGCAGCCCCCCCGTGCCAGATACGCAGTATTTT. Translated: CASSPPVPDTQYF.

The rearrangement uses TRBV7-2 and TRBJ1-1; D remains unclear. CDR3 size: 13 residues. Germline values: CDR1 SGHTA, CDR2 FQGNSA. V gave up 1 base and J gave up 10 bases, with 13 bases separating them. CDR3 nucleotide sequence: TGTGCCAGCAGCTTAGGTCTCCCCACCCCAGCTTTCTTT. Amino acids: CASSLGLPTPAFF.

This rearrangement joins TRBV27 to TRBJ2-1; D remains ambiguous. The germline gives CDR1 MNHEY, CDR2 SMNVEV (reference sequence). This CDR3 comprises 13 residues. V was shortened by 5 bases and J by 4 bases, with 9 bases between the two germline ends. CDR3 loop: CASSVTLYNEQFF. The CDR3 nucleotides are TGTGCCAGCAGTGTGACTCTTTACAATGAGCAGTTCTTC.

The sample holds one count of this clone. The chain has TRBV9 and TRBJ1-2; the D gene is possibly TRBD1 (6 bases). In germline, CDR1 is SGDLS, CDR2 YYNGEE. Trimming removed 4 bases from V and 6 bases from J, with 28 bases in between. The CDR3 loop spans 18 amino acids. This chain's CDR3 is CASSLPGRGTLGGDGYTF. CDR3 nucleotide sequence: TGTGCCAGCAGCCTCCCGGGCAGGGGCACCCTCGGAGGGGATGGCTACACCTTC.

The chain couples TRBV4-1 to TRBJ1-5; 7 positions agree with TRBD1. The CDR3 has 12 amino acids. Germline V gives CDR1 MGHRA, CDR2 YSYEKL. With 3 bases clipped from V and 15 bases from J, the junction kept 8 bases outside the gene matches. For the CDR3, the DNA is TGCGCCAGCAGCCACCCCCAGGGGGTTCTGCATTTT. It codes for CASSHPQGVLHF.

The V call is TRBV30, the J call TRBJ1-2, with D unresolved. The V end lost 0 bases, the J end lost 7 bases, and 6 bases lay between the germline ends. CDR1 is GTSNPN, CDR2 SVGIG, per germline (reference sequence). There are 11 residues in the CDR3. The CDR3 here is CAWSVQSGYTF. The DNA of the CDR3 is TGTGCCTGGAGTGTACAGAGTGGCTACACCTTC.

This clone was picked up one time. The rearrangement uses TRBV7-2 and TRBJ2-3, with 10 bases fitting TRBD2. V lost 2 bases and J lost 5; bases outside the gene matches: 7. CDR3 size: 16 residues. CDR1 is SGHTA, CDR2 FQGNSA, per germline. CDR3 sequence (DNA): TGTGCCAGCAGCTTAAGTCTAGCGGGAGTCGGAGATACGCAGTATTTT. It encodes CASSLSLAGVGDTQYF.

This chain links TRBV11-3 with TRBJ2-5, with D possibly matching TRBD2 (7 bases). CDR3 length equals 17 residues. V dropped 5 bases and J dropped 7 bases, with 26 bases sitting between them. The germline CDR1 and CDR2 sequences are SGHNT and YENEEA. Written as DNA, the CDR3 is TGTGCCAGCAGCACCAACAGGGAGGGGAAGCAAAGGAGGACCCAGTACTTC. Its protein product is CASSTNREGKQRRTQYF. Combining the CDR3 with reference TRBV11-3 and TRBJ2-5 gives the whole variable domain EAGVVQSPRYKIIEKKQPVAFWCNPISGHNTLYWYLQNLGQGPELLIRYENEEAVDDSQLPKDRFSAERLKGVDSTLKIQPAELGDSAVYLCASSTNREGKQRRTQYFGPGTRLLVL.

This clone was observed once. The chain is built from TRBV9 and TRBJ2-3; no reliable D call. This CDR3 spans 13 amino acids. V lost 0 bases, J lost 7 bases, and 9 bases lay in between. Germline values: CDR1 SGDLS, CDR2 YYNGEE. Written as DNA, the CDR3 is TGTGCCAGCAGCGTAGATCTTAGGAATACGCAGTATTTT. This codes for CASSVDLRNTQYF.

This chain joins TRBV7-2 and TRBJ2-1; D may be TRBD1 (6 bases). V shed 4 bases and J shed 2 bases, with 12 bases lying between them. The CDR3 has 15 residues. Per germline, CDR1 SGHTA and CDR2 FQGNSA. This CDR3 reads CASSSSTGPYNEQFF. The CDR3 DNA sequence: TGTGCCAGCAGCTCCTCGACAGGCCCCTACAATGAGCAGTTCTTC. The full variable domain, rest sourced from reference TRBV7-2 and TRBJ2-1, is GAGVSQSPSNKVTEKGKDVELRCDPISGHTALYWYRQSLGQGLEFLIYFQGNSAPDKSGLPSDRFSAERTGGSVSTLTIQRTQQEDSAVYLCASSSSTGPYNEQFFGPGTRLTVL.